Each of the 7 T cell receptor beta chains below was sequenced from the same sample in a study of human T cells and chemical hapten exposure. Documented time point: healthy volunteer bleed at 2 weeks. The template was total RNA from unfractionated whole blood. MiXCR, applied by TCRdb to the RACE reads, yields one record per CDR3 protein. Of about 130,000 distinct CDR3 sequences listed, approximately 9% were seen once; the top ten hold 1.5% to 2%. The sample comprised whole blood. All receptors come from a male donor in good health. Some clones in this sample may be carry-over from other donors' samples.

The CDR3 bases are TGTGCCAGCAGTCGCGACAGGGCGGATACGCAGTATTTT. This sequence encodes CASSRDRADTQYF. V and J are TRBV12-3 or TRBV12-4 and TRBJ2-3; 7 nucleotides line up with TRBD1. V was pared by 5 bases and J by 6 bases, with 5 bases of the junction left unmatched. The CDR3 contains 13 residues.

This clonotype turned up a few times. The chain carries TRBV6-5 and TRBJ1-5; 10 nucleotides match TRBD1. V gave up 5 bases and J gave up 9 bases; unmatched junction bases: 10. This CDR3 region has 15 residues. The V gene's germline CDR1 is MNHEY and CDR2 SVGAGI. The CDR3 coding sequence is TGTGCCAGCAGTCATCGAAGGACAGGGGGAGGGCCCCAGCATTTT. It is translated as CASSHRRTGGGPQHF.

This clonotype was picked up a small number of times. The chain carries TRBV19 and TRBJ1-5, with 10 nucleotides matching TRBD1. The CDR3 covers 16 residues. In germline, CDR1 is LNHDA, CDR2 SQIVND (reference sequence). The junction had 6 bases not matched to a gene; V was cut back by 4 bases and J by 3 bases. The CDR3 DNA reads TGTGCCAGTAGTAGAGAGACAGGGGGCCTCAATCAGCCCCAGCATTTT. It translates to CASSRETGGLNQPQHF.

Many counts were recorded for this clonotype. The rearrangement links TRBV28 to TRBJ1-5, with a possible D match to TRBD1 (6 bases). Trimming stripped 3 bases from V and 6 bases from J, with 9 bases between. CDR1 MDHEN and CDR2 SYDVKM come from the germline V gene. The CDR3 has 13 amino acids. The CDR3 region has the DNA TGTGCCAGCAGTTTGGGGGGGCGTCAGCCCCAGCATTTT. Its translation: CASSLGGRQPQHF.

This clonotype was seen many times. The chain carries TRBV4-1 and TRBJ2-5, with D perhaps TRBD1 or TRBD2 (5 bases each). The CDR3 runs to 16 residues. V dropped 0 bases and J dropped 1 base, with 12 bases sitting between them. The germline CDR1 and CDR2 sequences are MGHRA and YSYEKL. This chain's CDR3 is CASSQDGDGIQETQYF. The CDR3 coding sequence is TGCGCCAGCAGCCAAGATGGGGACGGCATCCAAGAGACCCAGTACTTC.

The rearrangement joins TRBV6-2 or TRBV6-3 to TRBJ1-5; no reliable D call. From germline, CDR1 is MNHEY and CDR2 SVGEGT. The ends were cut back, 2 bases at V and 6 bases at J, with 11 bases in the middle. This CDR3 has 14 residues. The CDR3 region has the DNA TGTGCCAGCAGTTACGCTGGGCTTGGTCAGCCCCAGCATTTT. Its translation: CASSYAGLGQPQHF.

This clonotype was detected ten times or more. The chain combines TRBV12-3 or TRBV12-4 with TRBJ1-1, with 7 bases matching TRBD1. This CDR3 contains 13 residues. V trimming: 6 bases; J trimming: 4 bases; junction bases outside the gene matches: 5. Written as DNA, the CDR3 is TGTGCCAGCAGGCAACAGGGGACCACTGAAGCTTTCTTT. Encoded protein: CASRQQGTTEAFF.